The 24 T cell receptor beta chains listed next were all sequenced from one sample in a study of blood T cell repertoires in COVID-19. Assay: immunoSEQ multiplex PCR; the TCRdb copy retains only in-frame clones and omits some. The sample consists of a few hundred thousand clones, around 89% of them appearing once. The sequencing sample was made of PBMCs or T cells enriched from blood (not recorded which). These receptors were collected from a man aged 30 to 39 who had recovered from COVID-19.

This CDR3 reads CASRDLQGFTEAFF. The CDR3 nucleotides are TGTGCCAGCAGAGACTTACAGGGATTCACTGAAGCTTTCTTT. This chain links TRBV6-5 with TRBJ1-1; a weak D match, TRBD1 (6 bases). Per germline, CDR1 MNHEY and CDR2 SVGAGI. V gave up 6 bases and J gave up 4 bases, with 15 bases separating them. CDR3 length equals 14 residues.

This CDR3 is CASSPPGQGTNEQFF. The CDR3 DNA sequence: TGCGCCAGCAGCCCACCGGGACAGGGAACCAATGAGCAGTTCTTC. The rearrangement joins TRBV10-1 to TRBJ2-1, with 9 bases lining up with TRBD1. Germline V gene sequence: CDR1 WNHNN, CDR2 SYGVQD (reference sequence). The CDR3 has 15 residues. With 6 bases clipped from V and 6 bases from J, the junction kept 9 bases outside the gene matches.

Only one count was recorded for this clone. The V gene is TRBV19, the J gene TRBJ1-6, with 7 bases fitting TRBD1. Germline CDR1 is LNHDA and CDR2 is SQIVND (reference sequence). The ends lost 1 base at V and 0 bases at J; junction bases unmatched: 12. The CDR3 is 20 residues long. CDR3 sequence reads: CASSIVRGTDLSSYNSPLHF. DNA for the CDR3: TGTGCCAGTAGTATAGTTCGGGGGACAGATCTCAGCTCCTATAATTCACCCCTCCACTTT.

The chain employs TRBV2 and TRBJ1-1; D ambiguous. V shed 7 bases and J shed 1 base, with 16 bases lying between them. Per germline, CDR1 SNHLY and CDR2 FYNNEI. CDR3 length: 15 residues. Here the CDR3 reads CASTPREGRNTEAFF. CDR3 DNA sequence: TGTGCCAGCACCCCACGGGAAGGAAGGAACACTGAAGCTTTCTTT.

This chain uses TRBV18 with TRBJ1-6, with 9 bases aligning to TRBD1. V shed 3 bases and J 10 bases; nucleotides not matched to a gene: 7. The CDR3 is 15 residues long. Germline V gene data show CDR1 as KGHSH and CDR2 as LQKENI. Here the CDR3 DNA reads TGTGCCAGCTCACCGAAACAGGGGGCAGGATCACCCCTCCACTTT. Translation: CASSPKQGAGSPLHF.

The CDR3 reads CASSPDRGIAYEQYF. The CDR3 coding sequence is TGTGCCAGCAGCCCCGACAGGGGGATTGCCTACGAGCAGTACTTC. The chain joins TRBV5-4 to TRBJ2-7, with 9 nucleotides matching TRBD1. This CDR3 is built from 15 residues. Germline V gene data show CDR1 as SGHNT and CDR2 as YYREEE (reference sequence). J was trimmed by 2 bases and V by 4 bases; bases with no gene match: 7.

This clone was seen once. The chain combines TRBV6-5 with TRBJ2-1, with a possible D match to TRBD2 (6 bases). CDR1 and CDR2 from the germline V gene are MNHEY and SVGAGI. The ends were cut back, 6 bases at V and 4 bases at J, with 13 bases in the middle. The CDR3 totals 14 residues. CDR3 sequence: CASRGPGVYNEQFF. The DNA of the CDR3 is TGTGCCAGCAGGGGCCCGGGGGTTTACAATGAGCAGTTCTTC.

The rearrangement joins TRBV28 to TRBJ2-3; TRBD2 is a possible D gene (6 bases). V gave up 5 bases and J gave up 0 bases, with 9 bases separating them. This CDR3 has 14 amino acids. Germline assignment: CDR1 MDHEN and CDR2 SYDVKM. The CDR3 reads CASSVAGSTDTQYF. The CDR3 DNA is TGTGCCAGCAGTGTGGCGGGAAGCACAGATACGCAGTATTTT.

V gene TRBV11-2 combines with J gene TRBJ2-1; D call uncertain. The CDR3 extends over 11 amino acids. CDR1 is SGHAT, CDR2 FQNNGV, per germline. Trimming left V 5 bases short and J 10 bases short, with 9 bases between. The CDR3 nucleotides read TGTGCCAGCAGCGCGGTGAGCGAGCAGTTCTTC. Its translation is CASSAVSEQFF.

This clone was seen a single time. This sequence joins TRBV12-5 and TRBJ2-1, with 10 bases fitting TRBD2. Trimming took 4 bases from V and 1 from J; bases not matched to a gene: 1. Germline CDR1 is LGHNT and CDR2 is FRNRAP. The CDR3 has 15 residues. DNA of the CDR3: TGTGCTAGTGGTTATAGCGGGAGGTCCTACAATGAGCAGTTCTTC. Encoded protein: CASGYSGRSYNEQFF.

As DNA, the CDR3 is TGTGCCAGCAGCCAAAGCGGGGATCAGCCCCAGCATTTT. Its protein is CASSQSGDQPQHF. The chain combines TRBV7-3 with TRBJ1-5; D remains ambiguous. The CDR3 contains 13 residues. The germline V and J ends were trimmed by 5 bases and 5 bases, with 10 bases remaining between them. Germline V gene lookup returns CDR1 SGHTA and CDR2 FQGTGA. Supplemented by reference TRBV7-3 and TRBJ1-5, the full variable domain reads GAGVSQTPSNKVTEKGKYVELRCDPISGHTALYWYRQSLGQGPEFLIYFQGTGAADDSGLPNDRFFAVRPEGSVSTLKIQRTERGDSAVYLCASSQSGDQPQHFGDGTRLSIL.

The chain recombines TRBV2 with TRBJ2-3; 11 bases fit TRBD1. CDR1 and CDR2 (germline): SNHLY, FYNNEI. This CDR3 is built from 15 residues. The trim removed 6 bases at V and 5 bases at J, leaving 7 bases unmatched. The CDR3 reads CASSRPGQGVDTQYF. The CDR3 DNA is TGTGCCAGCAGCAGACCGGGACAGGGGGTAGATACGCAGTATTTT. Based on the CDR3 plus reference TRBV2 and TRBJ2-3, the full variable domain is EPEVTQTPSHQVTQMGQEVILRCVPISNHLYFYWYRQILGQKVEFLVSFYNNEISEKSEIFDDQFSVERPDGSNFTLKIRSTKLEDSAMYFCASSRPGQGVDTQYFGPGTRLTVL.

The chain links TRBV5-1 to TRBJ1-1; D perhaps matches TRBD1 (6 bases). Germline assignment: CDR1 SGHRS and CDR2 YFSETQ. This CDR3 has 15 amino acids. Trimming left V 8 bases short and J 0 bases short, with 17 bases between. CDR3 loop: CASRGGQGMNTEAFF. The CDR3 bases are TGCGCCAGTCGAGGCGGGCAGGGGATGAACACTGAAGCTTTCTTT.

The sample holds many counts of this clone. The chain has TRBV5-1 and TRBJ2-7; 8 bases fit TRBD1. V was clipped by 6 bases and J by 5 bases; unmatched bases: 10. The CDR3 consists of 14 residues. Germline V gene lookup returns CDR1 SGHRS and CDR2 YFSETQ. CDR3: CASNSRQGSDEQYF. CDR3 coding DNA: TGCGCCAGCAACTCCCGACAGGGGTCCGACGAGCAGTACTTC.

This clone appeared a single time. V gene TRBV12-3 or TRBV12-4 combines with J gene TRBJ2-1, with D perhaps matching TRBD2 (6 bases). V lost 6 bases to trimming and J lost 4 bases, with 10 bases between them. CDR3 size: 13 residues. CDR3 region: CASSGRSYNEQFF. The CDR3 bases are TGTGCCAGCAGCGGGAGATCTTACAATGAGCAGTTCTTC.

In DNA, the CDR3 is TGTGCCAGCAGTGTCAACGGCGGGCTGGGCTCTGGAAACACCATATATTTT. Protein product: CASSVNGGLGSGNTIYF. The rearrangement joins TRBV28 to TRBJ1-3; no clear D gene. V shed 5 bases and J shed 0 bases, with 17 bases lying between them. Germline V CDR1 and CDR2: MDHEN, SYDVKM. CDR3 length: 17 amino acids.

The V call is TRBV13, the J call TRBJ2-5; 7 nucleotides line up with TRBD1. From germline, CDR1 is PRHDT and CDR2 FYEKMQ (reference sequence). V lost 5 bases to trimming and J lost 4 bases; unmatched junction nucleotides: 7. CDR3 length: 14 residues. CDR3 coding DNA: TGTGCCAGCAGCCGCTCCGGGACAGCAGAGACCCAGTACTTC. It encodes CASSRSGTAETQYF.

The rearrangement uses TRBV25-1 and TRBJ1-3; 9 nucleotides match TRBD1. CDR1 and CDR2 (germline): MGHDK, SYGVNS. The trim removed 2 bases at V and 2 bases at J, leaving 1 base unmatched. This CDR3 region has 15 residues. CDR3 bases: TGTGCCAGCAGTGAAGGGGACAGGGCTGGAAACACCATATATTTT. Encoded protein: CASSEGDRAGNTIYF. The complete variable domain, with remaining parts taken from reference TRBV25-1 and TRBJ1-3, reads EADIYQTPRYLVIGTGKKITLECSQTMGHDKMYWYQQDPGMELHLIHYSYGVNSTEKGDLSSESTVSRIRTEHFPLTLESARPSHTSQYLCASSEGDRAGNTIYFGEGSWLTVV.

The chain combines TRBV5-1 with TRBJ2-2, with 7 bases that match TRBD2. CDR1 is SGHRS and CDR2 is YFSETQ in the germline V gene. V lost 4 bases, J lost 0 bases, and 3 bases stayed unmatched. The CDR3 is made up of 15 amino acids. CDR3 sequence reads: CASSRTSANTGELFF. CDR3 nucleotide sequence: TGCGCCAGCAGCCGGACTAGTGCGAACACCGGGGAGCTGTTTTTT. Full variable domain (outside the CDR3, taken from reference TRBV5-1 and TRBJ2-2): KAGVTQTPRYLIKTRGQQVTLSCSPISGHRSVSWYQQTPGQGLQFLFEYFSETQRNKGNFPGRFSGRQFSNSRSEMNVSTLELGDSALYLCASSRTSANTGELFFGEGSRLTVL.

V usage is TRBV10-3 and J usage is TRBJ2-3; TRBD2 aligns across 7 bases. The V gene's germline CDR1 is ENHRY and CDR2 SYGVKD. Germline trimming cut 10 bases from V and 0 bases from J; bases unmatched to any gene: 13. CDR3 length equals 16 residues. Here the CDR3 reads CATSRGVLTSTDTQYF. CDR3 DNA: TGTGCCACATCACGGGGGGTTCTTACTAGCACAGATACGCAGTATTTT.

V is TRBV11-1 and J is TRBJ1-1; the match to TRBD1 covers 8 bases. Trimming removed 1 base from V and 5 bases from J; junction bases left unmatched: 6. This CDR3 has 15 residues. Germline-derived CDR1 and CDR2 are SGHAT and FQDESV (reference sequence). CDR3 sequence: CASSLGRTGRTEAFF. CDR3 DNA sequence: TGTGCCAGCAGCTTAGGGAGGACAGGGAGGACTGAAGCTTTCTTT.

The DNA for the CDR3 is TGTGCCAGCAGACCAAGGAGAGGGGGCGCTTGGGAGACCCAGTACTTC. It is translated as CASRPRRGGAWETQYF. This sequence joins TRBV28 and TRBJ2-5; 7 bases agree with TRBD1. The CDR3 consists of 16 residues. Germline trimming cut 6 bases from V and 5 bases from J; bases unmatched to any gene: 15. CDR1 and CDR2 from the germline V gene are MDHEN and SYDVKM. The whole variable domain, filled in from reference TRBV28 and TRBJ2-5, reads DVKVTQSSRYLVKRTGEKVFLECVQDMDHENMFWYRQDPGLGLRLIYFSYDVKMKEKGDIPEGYSVSREKKERFSLILESASTNQTSMYLCASRPRRGGAWETQYFGPGTRLLVL.

The V and J genes are TRBV4-2 and TRBJ2-2; perhaps TRBD2 as D (7 bases). The CDR3 is made up of 14 amino acids. Germline values: CDR1 LGHNA, CDR2 YNFKEQ. V was trimmed by 10 bases and J by 1 base, leaving 13 bases between them. CDR3 region: CATGQRENTGELFF. The CDR3 DNA reads as TGTGCCACCGGACAGCGGGAGAACACCGGGGAGCTGTTTTTT.

CDR3 coding DNA: TGTGCCAGCTCACCCGAGGGATACGAGCAGTACTTC. Protein sequence: CASSPEGYEQYF. The rearrangement links TRBV18 to TRBJ2-7; tentative D call: TRBD2 (5 bases). V gave up 3 bases and J gave up 4 bases, with 7 bases separating them. This CDR3 contains 12 residues. Germline lookup yields CDR1 KGHSH and CDR2 LQKENI.